This TCR beta chain was recovered during a study of cytomegalovirus exposure and HLA in healthy donors. Study-level results: Near-uniform donor sequencing depth was presumed by presence/absence analyses. Being productive about 90% or about 30% of the time was typical of most TCR beta V segments in an earlier analysis.

Donors counted as nominally healthy when sampled, yet unrecorded immune exposures were likely. Primers for the PCR totalled 60 Vbeta and 13 Jbeta. Sequencing used immunoSEQ multiplex PCR; TCRdb keeps in-frame clones, though not all of them. This table has 210,000 or so clones, 70% to 90% appearing once. The CDR3 covers 17 residues. J gave up 5 bases and V 0 bases, and 9 bases lay outside the gene matches. CDR1 and CDR2 (germline): PRHDT, FYEKMQ (reference sequence). On this clone itself: Its antigen is undetermined.

This chain uses TRBV13 with TRBJ2-5, with TRBD1 matching 10 bases. This clonotype was sampled from a girl aged 2-10 years in good health and CMV-seronegative. Sequenced material: PBMCs. CDR3 nucleotide sequence: TGTGCCAGCAGCTTAGGCGGCCTGACAGGGGGCGCGGAGACCCAGTACTTC. Residues: CASSLGGLTGGAETQYF.